In its sample, the clone carrying this T cell receptor beta chain was seen once. The sample originates from a study of long-term antiretroviral therapy in people with HIV. CDR1 SNHLY and CDR2 FYNNEI come from the germline V gene. Trimming pared 5 bases from V and 6 bases from J, leaving 15 bases between. The CDR3 runs 14 residues. Runs used v3.0 of the immunoSEQ assay and were done at survey level. The protocol was immunoSEQ multiplex PCR, while the TCRdb copy is restricted to in-frame clones and leaves out a portion. Of 30,000 to 35,000 clones in the sample, roughly 94% were seen once. The sequenced sample was unsorted PBMCs, obtained around 5.5 years after starting antiretroviral therapy. This chain joins TRBV2 and TRBJ2-3; a weak D match, TRBD2 (6 bases). This receptor was taken from a woman between 45 and 60 years old with HIV. The CDR3 DNA reads as TGTGCCAGCAGTAGGGACTTGGAAGGTGATACGCAGTATTTT. Encoded protein: CASSRDLEGDTQYF.